The 31 T cell receptor beta chains below all came from one sample that was sequenced in a study of blood T cell repertoires in COVID-19. Produced via immunoSEQ multiplex PCR; TCRdb's table is partial and in-frame only. The sample includes 400,000 to 550,000 clones, 70% to 90% of them seen just once. The sequenced sample consisted of PBMCs or T cells enriched from blood (not recorded which). The receptors here all came from a woman aged 18-30 years with acute COVID-19.

The rearrangement uses TRBV30 and TRBJ2-1, with 8 bases aligning to TRBD2. The CDR3 is 14 residues long. With V trimmed by 3 bases and J by 0 bases, 1 base remained unmatched. CDR1 is GTSNPN, CDR2 SVGIG, per germline (reference sequence). The CDR3 bases are TGTGCCTGGAGCGGGACTAGCTCCTACAATGAGCAGTTCTTC. This codes for CAWSGTSSYNEQFF.

The chain links TRBV27 to TRBJ1-1; TRBD1 aligns across 7 bases. Germline V lookup: CDR1 MNHEY, CDR2 SMNVEV (reference sequence). The ends lost 7 bases at V and 5 bases at J; junction bases unmatched: 4. The length of the CDR3 is 12 residues. DNA for the CDR3: TGTGCCAGCATGACAGGGATTACTGAAGCTTTCTTT. Protein product: CASMTGITEAFF.

This clone was recorded only once. The V call is TRBV29-1, the J call TRBJ2-2; no clear D. Looked up from germline, CDR1 is SQVTM and CDR2 is ANQGSEA. V was pared by 3 bases and J by 8 bases, with 7 bases between. The CDR3 is made up of 11 amino acids. CDR3 nucleotide sequence: TGCAGCGTTGAGAGCAGGGGGGAGCTGTTTTTT. Protein product: CSVESRGELFF.

This clone occurred once. The chain employs TRBV11-2 and TRBJ2-1; 7 bases fit TRBD2. After removal of 3 bases from V and 8 bases from J, the junction contained 7 bases not matched to a gene. Germline V gives CDR1 SGHAT, CDR2 FQNNGV. The CDR3 runs 14 residues. CDR3 in amino acids: CASSFGLDIYEQFF. CDR3 in DNA: TGTGCCAGCAGCTTCGGACTAGATATTTATGAGCAGTTCTTC. Full variable domain (rest looked up from reference TRBV11-2 and TRBJ2-1): EAGVAQSPRYKIIEKRQSVAFWCNPISGHATLYWYQQILGQGPKLLIQFQNNGVVDDSQLPKDRFSAERLKGVDSTLKIQPAKLEDSAVYLCASSFGLDIYEQFFGPGTRLTVL.

This chain joins TRBV9 and TRBJ1-4; 9 bases fit TRBD1. CDR3 length: 13 amino acids. V was pared by 4 bases and J by 8 bases, with 3 bases of the junction left unmatched. Germline V gene lookup returns CDR1 SGDLS and CDR2 YYNGEE. As DNA, the CDR3 is TGTGCCAGCAGCATAGGGACAGGGGAAAAACTGTTTTTT. Amino acid sequence: CASSIGTGEKLFF.

V is TRBV27 and J is TRBJ2-7, with TRBD2 matching 9 bases. This CDR3 contains 15 residues. After removal of 3 bases from V and 2 bases from J, the junction contained 5 bases not matched to a gene. The germline V gene has CDR1 MNHEY and CDR2 SMNVEV (reference sequence). The CDR3 loop is CASSFSGGGAYEQYF. The DNA for the CDR3 is TGTGCCAGCAGTTTTTCCGGCGGGGGGGCCTACGAGCAGTACTTC.

The chain carries TRBV5-1 and TRBJ2-7, with TRBD2 identical over 12 bases. Per germline, CDR1 SGHRS and CDR2 YFSETQ. V lost 4 bases and J lost 2; bases outside the gene matches: 4. This CDR3 is built from 15 residues. The chain's CDR3 is CASSPSSGRAYEQYF. CDR3 bases: TGCGCCAGCAGCCCGTCTAGCGGGAGGGCCTACGAGCAGTACTTC.

This rearrangement joins TRBV29-1 to TRBJ1-1; D ambiguous. V was trimmed by 6 bases and J by 5 bases, leaving 10 bases between them. Germline loops: CDR1 SQVTM, CDR2 ANQGSEA. The CDR3 contains 11 residues. The CDR3 is CSVALETEAFF. The CDR3 DNA sequence: TGCAGCGTGGCCCTCGAAACTGAAGCTTTCTTT.

The chain links TRBV10-3 to TRBJ2-7; TRBD1 is a possible D gene (5 bases). There are 14 residues in the CDR3. Germline assignment: CDR1 ENHRY and CDR2 SYGVKD. V lost 3 bases, J lost 3 bases, and 12 bases lay in between. CDR3 DNA sequence: TGTGCCATCAGTGACGTCCTCAGGGACTACGAGCAGTACTTC. Its protein is CAISDVLRDYEQYF.

The rearrangement joins TRBV3-1 (or the pseudogene TRBV3-2) to TRBJ2-3; no firm D call. Germline V gives CDR1 LGHDT, CDR2 YNNKEL (reference sequence). This CDR3 comprises 12 residues. V lost 2 bases, J lost 7 bases, and 7 bases lay in between. This chain's CDR3 is CASSQFPYTQYF. In nucleotides, the CDR3 is TGTGCCAGCAGCCAATTCCCGTATACGCAGTATTTT.

The sample holds one count of this clone. The V call is TRBV25-1, the J call TRBJ1-6, with TRBD1 matching 8 bases. Trimming took 3 bases from V and 7 from J; bases not matched to a gene: 8. There are 16 residues in the CDR3. Germline assignment: CDR1 MGHDK and CDR2 SYGVNS. CDR3 in DNA: TGTGCCAGCAGTGAGGGTCCCGGGACAGGCAATTCACCCCTCCACTTT. Translated, it gives CASSEGPGTGNSPLHF.

In its sample, this clone was seen a few times. The rearrangement links TRBV5-1 to TRBJ1-1; weak D call: TRBD1 (6 bases). This CDR3 is built from 15 residues. The V and J ends lost 0 bases and 1 base respectively, with 10 bases between them. Looked up from germline, CDR1 is SGHRS and CDR2 is YFSETQ. The chain's CDR3 is CASSLASRGNTEAFF. The CDR3 DNA reads TGCGCCAGCAGCTTGGCTTCCAGGGGGAACACTGAAGCTTTCTTT. Complete variable domain (other parts from reference TRBV5-1 and TRBJ1-1): KAGVTQTPRYLIKTRGQQVTLSCSPISGHRSVSWYQQTPGQGLQFLFEYFSETQRNKGNFPGRFSGRQFSNSRSEMNVSTLELGDSALYLCASSLASRGNTEAFFGQGTRLTVV.

The V gene is TRBV11-2, the J gene TRBJ2-3; 7 bases are a match to TRBD1. With V trimmed by 5 bases and J by 0 bases, 8 bases remained unmatched. CDR1 is SGHAT, CDR2 FQNNGV, per germline. The CDR3 has 16 residues. The CDR3 DNA reads as TGTGCCAGCAGCCCCGACAGGGTAACTAGCACAGATACGCAGTATTTT. Its translation is CASSPDRVTSTDTQYF.

This chain links TRBV20-1 with TRBJ1-6; 10 bases agree with TRBD1. This CDR3 has 12 residues. V was clipped by 3 bases and J by 15 bases; unmatched bases: 5. The germline V gene has CDR1 DFQATT and CDR2 SNEGSKA (reference sequence). The CDR3 reads CSASGQGEGLHF. Here the CDR3 DNA reads TGCAGTGCTAGTGGACAGGGGGAAGGCCTCCACTTT.

This sequence joins TRBV3-1 (or the pseudogene TRBV3-2) and TRBJ2-5; a possible D gene is TRBD2 (5 bases). This CDR3 has 14 amino acids. The V end was cut by 5 bases, the J end by 2 bases, with 12 bases between. CDR1 and CDR2 from the germline V gene are LGHDT and YNNKEL (reference sequence). DNA of the CDR3: TGTGCCAGCAGCGCCTCGCGGGTTCAAGAGACCCAGTACTTC. It is translated as CASSASRVQETQYF.

This clone was seen once. The gene calls are TRBV7-3 and TRBJ2-2, with a weak D call TRBD2 (5 bases). CDR1 and CDR2 from the germline V gene are SGHTA and FQGTGA. The CDR3 runs 13 residues. Trimming removed 6 bases from V and 5 bases from J, with 10 bases in between. DNA for the CDR3: TGTGCCAGCAGATACACGGGGACCGGGGAGCTGTTTTTT. Its protein is CASRYTGTGELFF.

A few counts support this clone. J is TRBJ1-1 and V is TRBV19; D gene uncertain. The CDR3 totals 14 residues. The germline V gene has CDR1 LNHDA and CDR2 SQIVND (reference sequence). Trimming removed 9 bases at V and 0 bases at J, with 14 bases between. DNA of the CDR3: TGTGCCAGCAAACCACAGATGATGAACACTGAAGCTTTCTTT. This encodes CASKPQMMNTEAFF.

This clone was counted only a few times. The chain recombines TRBV30 with TRBJ1-2; D is perhaps TRBD1 (6 bases). This CDR3 contains 14 residues. Trimming removed 2 bases from V and 0 bases from J, with 10 bases in between. CDR1 is GTSNPN and CDR2 is SVGIG in the germline V gene (reference sequence). CDR3 residues: CAWSRQVSNYGYTF. The CDR3 DNA reads TGTGCCTGGAGTAGACAGGTTTCTAACTATGGCTACACCTTC. The full variable domain, rest sourced from reference TRBV30 and TRBJ1-2, is SQTIHQWPATLVQPVGSPLSLECTVEGTSNPNLYWYRQAAGRGLQLLFYSVGIGQISSEVPQNLSASRPQDRQFILSSKKLLLSDSGFYLCAWSRQVSNYGYTFGSGTRLTVV.

The V gene is TRBV6-1, the J gene TRBJ1-5, with 9 bases fitting TRBD1. Per germline, CDR1 MNHNS and CDR2 SASEGT. This CDR3 has 17 residues. V trimming: 3 bases; J trimming: 2 bases; junction bases outside the gene matches: 8. CDR3 residues: CASSDGTGTIGNQPQHF. The CDR3 region has the DNA TGTGCCAGCAGTGACGGGACAGGGACTATTGGCAATCAGCCCCAGCATTTT.

This CDR3 is CASSPRQSASGNTIYF. The CDR3 nucleotides read TGTGCCAGTAGTCCCCGACAGTCCGCCTCTGGAAACACCATATATTTT. The rearrangement uses TRBV19 and TRBJ1-3, with a tentative D call TRBD1 (5 bases). Between the trimmed V and J ends, which lost 5 bases and 0 bases, there was a span of 14 bases. CDR3 length equals 16 residues. The germline CDR1 and CDR2 sequences are LNHDA and SQIVND (reference sequence).

V is TRBV28 and J is TRBJ2-7; D perhaps matches TRBD1 (6 bases). Trimming took 6 bases from V and 7 from J, leaving 10 bases between them. The CDR3 is 11 residues long. Germline lookup yields CDR1 MDHEN and CDR2 SYDVKM. Written as DNA, the CDR3 is TGTGCCAGCAGCCGGGACACTGAGCAGTACTTC. Residues: CASSRDTEQYF.

About this clone: A much larger clone sits a single nucleotide away, making a read error possible. This chain links TRBV6-5 with TRBJ2-7, with D possibly being TRBD2 (6 bases). V lost 4 bases to trimming and J lost 3 bases, with 7 bases between them. The V gene's germline CDR1 is MNHEY and CDR2 SVGAGI. CDR3 length: 12 amino acids. DNA of the CDR3: TGTGCCAGCAGTTTGCGGGGCTACGAGCAGTACTTC. This sequence encodes CASSLRGYEQYF.

The chain uses TRBV5-1 and TRBJ1-2, with D unclear. Germline V gene lookup returns CDR1 SGHRS and CDR2 YFSETQ. This CDR3 region has 16 residues. V lost 0 bases and J 2 bases, leaving 14 bases between the germline ends. The CDR3 protein is CASSLDALTLNYGYTF. CDR3 bases: TGCGCCAGCAGCTTGGACGCGCTTACACTAAACTATGGCTACACCTTC.

CDR3 sequence reads: CASSPTGGNNYGYTF. CDR3 in DNA: TGTGCCAGCAGCCCGACAGGGGGCAACAACTATGGCTACACCTTC. The chain employs TRBV5-8 and TRBJ1-2; the match to TRBD1 covers 10 bases. The V and J ends lost 4 bases and 2 bases, in that order; junction bases with no gene match: 5. CDR3 length: 15 residues. CDR1 and CDR2 (germline): SGHTS, YDEGEE.

The rearrangement joins TRBV29-1 to TRBJ1-1; D is unclear. In germline, CDR1 is SQVTM, CDR2 ANQGSEA. This CDR3 has 16 residues. Trimming removed 3 bases at V and 3 bases at J, with 20 bases between. CDR3 coding DNA: TGCAGCGTTGATGGTATGGATCTACCCAGCGACACTGAAGCTTTCTTT. This codes for CSVDGMDLPSDTEAFF.

In its sample, this clone was seen once. V and J are TRBV4-2 and TRBJ2-2, with TRBD1 matching over 7 bases. V was pared by 1 base and J by 0 bases, with 8 bases of the junction left unmatched. This CDR3 region has 18 residues. Germline V gives CDR1 LGHNA, CDR2 YNFKEQ. The CDR3 bases are TGTGCCAGCAGCCAAGTCTGGGACAGAATTCCGAACACCGGGGAGCTGTTTTTT. Translating gives CASSQVWDRIPNTGELFF.

The chain recombines TRBV4-1 with TRBJ1-6, with 12 bases fitting TRBD1. The ends lost 1 base at V and 4 bases at J; junction bases unmatched: 5. The germline V gene encodes CDR1 MGHRA and CDR2 YSYEKL. This CDR3 has 18 amino acids. CDR3 sequence: CASSQVRDRGPYNSPLHF. Here the CDR3 DNA reads TGCGCCAGCAGCCAAGTTCGGGACAGGGGGCCGTATAATTCACCCCTCCACTTT.

V and J are TRBV11-1 and TRBJ1-6, with D tentatively TRBD1 (6 bases). This CDR3 has 11 residues. The germline CDR1 and CDR2 sequences are SGHAT and FQDESV (reference sequence). Trimming shortened V by 5 bases and J by 13 bases, and 9 bases separated the two germline ends. CDR3 region: CASSLQGPLHF. In DNA form, the CDR3 reads TGTGCCAGCAGCCTACAGGGTCCCCTCCACTTT.

This clone was detected only once. The chain uses TRBV6-4 and TRBJ2-1; maybe TRBD2 (5 bases). The CDR3 loop spans 13 amino acids. Germline V gives CDR1 MRHNA, CDR2 SNTAGT. Trimming shortened V by 8 bases and J by 4 bases, and 12 bases separated the two germline ends. Here the CDR3 DNA reads TGTGCCAGCGAGGGTTTGTTTTACAATGAGCAGTTCTTC. Amino acids: CASEGLFYNEQFF.

The chain is built from TRBV3-1 (or the pseudogene TRBV3-2) and TRBJ1-5; weak D call: TRBD1 (5 bases). V shed 8 bases and J shed 4 bases, with 9 bases lying between them. Looked up from germline, CDR1 is LGHDT and CDR2 is YNNKEL (reference sequence). The CDR3 has 12 residues. The CDR3 nucleotides are TGTGCCAGCGGGGGGAGTAATCAGCCCCAGCATTTT. Amino acids: CASGGSNQPQHF.

The genes are TRBV4-2 and TRBJ1-5; 8 bases agree with TRBD1. Germline values: CDR1 LGHNA, CDR2 YNFKEQ. V shed 2 bases and J 0 bases; nucleotides not matched to a gene: 18. The CDR3 is 21 amino acids. CDR3 DNA sequence: TGTGCCAGCAGCCAATCCTTGGGGGGCAGGGGGCGGGCTTTTAGCAATCAGCCCCAGCATTTT. It specifies CASSQSLGGRGRAFSNQPQHF.